The present entry profiles one T cell receptor beta chain with its context. These data are taken from a study of blood T cell repertoires in COVID-19. Looking at the study overall: Nucleic acid was either cDNA or gDNA, and it came from T cells, B-cell-depleted T cells, or PBMCs.

Authors' processing steps: Reference gene primers were amplified, and this amplification served to estimate nucleated cell counts. Profiling relied on immunoSEQ multiplex PCR, and the TCRdb table lists in-frame clones only, not all of them. The DNA gave D and trimming, while V, J and clone size come from that table. The sample yields some 330,000 clones, around 87% seen once. Specimen: PBMCs or T cells enriched from blood (not recorded which). The receptor's source is a man aged 35 to 55 in a cohort exposed to, infected with or recovered from COVID-19 (not recorded which).

The CDR3 nucleotides read TGTGCCAGCAGCGTAGGGTCTAGCGGGAGAGATACGCAGTATTTT. It is translated as CASSVGSSGRDTQYF. The V and J genes are TRBV9 and TRBJ2-3; 10 nucleotides agree with TRBD2. Germline V gene sequence: CDR1 SGDLS, CDR2 YYNGEE. The CDR3 loop spans 15 amino acids. V lost 0 bases and J lost 5; bases outside the gene matches: 3.